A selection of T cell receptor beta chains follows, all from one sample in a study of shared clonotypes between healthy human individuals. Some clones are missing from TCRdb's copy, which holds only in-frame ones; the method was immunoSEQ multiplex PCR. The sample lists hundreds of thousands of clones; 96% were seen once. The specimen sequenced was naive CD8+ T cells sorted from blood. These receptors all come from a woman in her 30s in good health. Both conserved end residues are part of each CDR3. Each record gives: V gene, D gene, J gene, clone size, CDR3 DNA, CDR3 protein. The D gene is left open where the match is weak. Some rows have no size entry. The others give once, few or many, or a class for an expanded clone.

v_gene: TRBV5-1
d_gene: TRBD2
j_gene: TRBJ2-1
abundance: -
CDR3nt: TGCGCCAGCAGCTTGACAGCGGGAGGGTTCAATGAGCAGTTCTTC
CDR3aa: CASSLTAGGFNEQFF

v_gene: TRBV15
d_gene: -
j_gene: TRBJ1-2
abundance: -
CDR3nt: TGTGCCACCAGCCCTGCCACCCGGGGAGGCTACACCTTC
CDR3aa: CATSPATRGGYTF

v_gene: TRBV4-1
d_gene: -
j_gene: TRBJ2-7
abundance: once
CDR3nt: TGCGCCAGCAGCCAACACGGACAGTTCTACGAGCAGTACTTC
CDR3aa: CASSQHGQFYEQYF

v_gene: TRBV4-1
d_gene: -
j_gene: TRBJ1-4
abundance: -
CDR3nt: TGCGCCAGCAGGGCTGGTGTGGACAGTCTTGAAAAACTGTTTTTT
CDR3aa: CASRAGVDSLEKLFF

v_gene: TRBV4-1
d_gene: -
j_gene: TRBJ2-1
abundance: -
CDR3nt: TGCGCCAGCAGCCGGGTCCCCCCCACACAATCGCGCTCCTACAATGAGCAGTTCTTC
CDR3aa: CASSRVPPTQSRSYNEQFF

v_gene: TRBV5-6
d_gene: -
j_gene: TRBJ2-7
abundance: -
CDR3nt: TGTGCCAGCAGCCCGGGAGCCGCCTCCTACGAGCAGTACTTC
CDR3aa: CASSPGAASYEQYF

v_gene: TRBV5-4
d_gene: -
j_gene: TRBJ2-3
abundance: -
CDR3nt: TGTGCCACCCACCGAGGGTACACAGATACGCAGTATTTT
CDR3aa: CATHRGYTDTQYF

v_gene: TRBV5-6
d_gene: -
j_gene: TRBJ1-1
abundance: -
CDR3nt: TGTGCCAGCAGCTTGGGTGGGCCAGCTTTCTTT
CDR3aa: CASSLGGPAFF

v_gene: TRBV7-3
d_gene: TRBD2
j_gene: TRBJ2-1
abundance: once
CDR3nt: TGTGCCAGCAGCTTCGCGGGAGGCTCCTACAATGAGCAGTTCTTC
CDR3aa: CASSFAGGSYNEQFF

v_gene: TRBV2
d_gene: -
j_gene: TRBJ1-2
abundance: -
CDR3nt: TGTGCCAGCAGTGCGCGGACAGCTTATGGCTACACCTTC
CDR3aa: CASSARTAYGYTF

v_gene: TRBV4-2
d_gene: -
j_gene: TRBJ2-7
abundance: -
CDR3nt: TGTGCCAGCAGCCAAGAATTAGCGGAGACTCCCGAGCAGTACTTC
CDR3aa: CASSQELAETPEQYF

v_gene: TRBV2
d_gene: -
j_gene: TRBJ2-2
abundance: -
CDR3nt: TGTGCCAGCAGGCCCTTCGGGATCTTCACCGGGGAGCTGTTTTTT
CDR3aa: CASRPFGIFTGELFF

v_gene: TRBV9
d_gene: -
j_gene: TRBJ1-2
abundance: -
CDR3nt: TGTGCCAGCAGCGTAGCTAATCGTGAAGGGGCCTATGGCTACACCTTC
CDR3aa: CASSVANREGAYGYTF

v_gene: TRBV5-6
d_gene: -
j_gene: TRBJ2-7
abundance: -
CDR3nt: TGTGCCAGCAGCTTTGGCGGAGACTACGAGCAGTACTTC
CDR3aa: CASSFGGDYEQYF

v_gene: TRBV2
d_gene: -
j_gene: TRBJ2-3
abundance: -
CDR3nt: TGTGCCAGCAGCAGGGAGACAGGCACAGATACGCAGTATTTT
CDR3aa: CASSRETGTDTQYF

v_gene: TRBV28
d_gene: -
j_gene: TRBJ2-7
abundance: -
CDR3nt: TGTGCCAGCAGTTCCCCGCTTGATAGGGCTACCTACGAGCAGTACTTC
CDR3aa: CASSSPLDRATYEQYF

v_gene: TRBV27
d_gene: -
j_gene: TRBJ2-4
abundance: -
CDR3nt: TGTGCCAGCAGCATCGCGTTTGAGGGCACAGCCAAAAACATTCAGTACTTC
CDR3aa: CASSIAFEGTAKNIQYF

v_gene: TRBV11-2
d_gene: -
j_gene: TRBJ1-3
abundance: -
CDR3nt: TGTGCCAGCAGCTTAGCCAGCTCTGGAAACACCATATATTTT
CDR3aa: CASSLASSGNTIYF

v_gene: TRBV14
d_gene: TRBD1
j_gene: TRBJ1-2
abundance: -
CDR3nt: TGTGCCAGCAGCCAGACTTTGAGGACAGGGGTGAGGTATGGCTACACCTTC
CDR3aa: CASSQTLRTGVRYGYTF

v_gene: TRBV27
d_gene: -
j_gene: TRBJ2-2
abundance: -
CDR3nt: TGTGCCAGCAGTCCAAGCAGCCTCAGATCGAACACCGGGGAGCTGTTTTTT
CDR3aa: CASSPSSLRSNTGELFF

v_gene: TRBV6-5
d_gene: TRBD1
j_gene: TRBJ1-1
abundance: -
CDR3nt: TGTGCCAGCAGGACTGGGACAGGGGTCACTGAAGCTTTCTTT
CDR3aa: CASRTGTGVTEAFF

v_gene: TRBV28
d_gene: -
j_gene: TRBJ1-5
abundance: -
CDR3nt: TGTGCCAGCAGTTCAGGGTTTGATGATCAGCCCCAGCATTTT
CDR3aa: CASSSGFDDQPQHF

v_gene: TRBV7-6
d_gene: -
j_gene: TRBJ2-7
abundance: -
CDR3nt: TGTGCCAGCAGCGCCGGACACTCCGAGCAGTACTTC
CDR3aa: CASSAGHSEQYF

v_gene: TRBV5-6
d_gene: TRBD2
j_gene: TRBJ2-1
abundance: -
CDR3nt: TGTGCCAGCAGCTTCATCAGCGGGAGCTCCTACAATGAGCAGTTCTTC
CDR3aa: CASSFISGSSYNEQFF

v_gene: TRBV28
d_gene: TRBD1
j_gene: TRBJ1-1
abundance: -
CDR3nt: TGTGCCAGCAGTTTACGGACAGGGTCTTTCTTT
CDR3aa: CASSLRTGSFF

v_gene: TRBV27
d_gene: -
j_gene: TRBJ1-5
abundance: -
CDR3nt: TGTGCCAGTCGTGTAGGGGGGGCAAATCAGCCCCAGCATTTT
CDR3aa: CASRVGGANQPQHF

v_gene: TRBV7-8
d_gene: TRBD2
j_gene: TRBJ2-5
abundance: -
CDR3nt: TGTGCCAGCAGCTTAGATTTTCTAGCGGGAGTCAGGCAAGAGACCCAGTACTTC
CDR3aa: CASSLDFLAGVRQETQYF

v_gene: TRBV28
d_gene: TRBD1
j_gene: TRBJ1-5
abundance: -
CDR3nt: TGTGCCAGCAGTCTACTCCCTGGGACAGGGAAAAATCAGCCCCAGCATTTT
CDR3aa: CASSLLPGTGKNQPQHF

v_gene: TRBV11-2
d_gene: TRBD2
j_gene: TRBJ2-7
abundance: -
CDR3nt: TGTGCCAGCAGCTTAGGTTCAGTTCGGACTAGCGCCTACGAGCAGTACTTC
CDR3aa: CASSLGSVRTSAYEQYF

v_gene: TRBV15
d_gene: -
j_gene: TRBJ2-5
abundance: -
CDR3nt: TGTGCCACCAGCAGAGAAAGAACTTGGGCGGAAGAGACCCAGTACTTC
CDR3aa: CATSRERTWAEETQYF

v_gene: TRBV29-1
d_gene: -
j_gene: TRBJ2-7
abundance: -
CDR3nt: TGCAGCGTTGAAGAAGCGGAGGGGCCGGGAGTGAGCTCCTACGAGCAGTACTTC
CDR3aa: CSVEEAEGPGVSSYEQYF

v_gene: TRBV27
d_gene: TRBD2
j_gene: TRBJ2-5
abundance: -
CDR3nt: TGTGCCAGCAGTTTAACTAGCGGGATTTGGGAGACCCAGTACTTC
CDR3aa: CASSLTSGIWETQYF

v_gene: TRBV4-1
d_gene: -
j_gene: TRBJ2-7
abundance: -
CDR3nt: TGCGCCAGCAGCGCCTGGTCAGGCTACGAGCAGTACTTC
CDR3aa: CASSAWSGYEQYF

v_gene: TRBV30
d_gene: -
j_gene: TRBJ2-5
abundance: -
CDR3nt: TGTGCCTGGAGTGGATCCGGGAAAGAGACCCAGTACTTC
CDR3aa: CAWSGSGKETQYF

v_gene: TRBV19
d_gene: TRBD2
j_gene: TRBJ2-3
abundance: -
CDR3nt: TGTGCCAGTAGTATCGGCGGGAGGGCCGTAGTTACGCAGTATTTT
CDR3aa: CASSIGGRAVVTQYF

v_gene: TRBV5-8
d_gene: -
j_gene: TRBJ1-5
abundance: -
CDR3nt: TGTGCCAGCAGCCCACTTCCGGGGGCATGGCCCCAGCATTTT
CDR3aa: CASSPLPGAWPQHF

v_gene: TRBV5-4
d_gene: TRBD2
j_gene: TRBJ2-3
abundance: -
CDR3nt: TGTGCCAGCAGCATTAGCGGGAATACAGATACGCAGTATTTT
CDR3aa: CASSISGNTDTQYF

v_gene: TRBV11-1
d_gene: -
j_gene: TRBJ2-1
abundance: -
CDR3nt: TGTGCCAGCAGCTTAGTTATGGGTAGAGCTTACTACAATGAGCAGTTCTTC
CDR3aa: CASSLVMGRAYYNEQFF

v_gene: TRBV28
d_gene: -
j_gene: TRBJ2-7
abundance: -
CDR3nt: TGTGCCAGCAGGCCCATCGACCCAGACGCAAGGAGCTCCTACGAGCAGTACTTC
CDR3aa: CASRPIDPDARSSYEQYF

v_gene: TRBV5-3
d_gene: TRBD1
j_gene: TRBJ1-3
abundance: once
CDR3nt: TGTGCCAGAAGCGAGGACAGGGCTGGAAACACCATATATTTT
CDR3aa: CARSEDRAGNTIYF

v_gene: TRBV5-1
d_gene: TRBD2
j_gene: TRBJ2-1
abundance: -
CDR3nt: TGCGCCAGCAGCTTGTGGCGAAGGGGACTAGCGGACTACAATGAGCAGTTCTTC
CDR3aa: CASSLWRRGLADYNEQFF

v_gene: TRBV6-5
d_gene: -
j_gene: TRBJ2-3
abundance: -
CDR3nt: TGTGCCAGCAGTTTGATCTCCTCTCCAGATACGCAGTATTTT
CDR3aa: CASSLISSPDTQYF

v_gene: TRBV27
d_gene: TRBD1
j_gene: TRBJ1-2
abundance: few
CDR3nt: TGTGCCAGCAGTCCAGGGACAGGGTTCGGCTACACCTTC
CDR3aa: CASSPGTGFGYTF

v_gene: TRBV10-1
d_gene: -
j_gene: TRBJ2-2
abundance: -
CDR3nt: TGCGCCAGCACGGACACCGGGGAGCTGTTTTTT
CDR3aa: CASTDTGELFF

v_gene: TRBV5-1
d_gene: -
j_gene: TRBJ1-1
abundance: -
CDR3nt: TGCGCCAGCAGCCCATATACGAACACTGAAGCTTTCTTT
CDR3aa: CASSPYTNTEAFF

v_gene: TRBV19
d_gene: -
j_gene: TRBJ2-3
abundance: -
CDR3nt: TGTGCCAGTAGTAATGAAGCCACAGATACGCAGTATTTT
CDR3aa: CASSNEATDTQYF

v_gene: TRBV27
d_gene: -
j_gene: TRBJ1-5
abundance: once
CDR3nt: TGTGCCAGCAGTTTAATTGACAATCAGCCCCAGCATTTT
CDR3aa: CASSLIDNQPQHF

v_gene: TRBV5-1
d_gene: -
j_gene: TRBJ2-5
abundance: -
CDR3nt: TGCGCCAGCAACCCTCAAGAGACCCAGTACTTC
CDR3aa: CASNPQETQYF

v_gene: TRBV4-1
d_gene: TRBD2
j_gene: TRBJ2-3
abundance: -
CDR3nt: TGCGCCAGCAGCTCCCGGACTAGCGGGAGATCAGATACGCAGTATTTT
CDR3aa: CASSSRTSGRSDTQYF

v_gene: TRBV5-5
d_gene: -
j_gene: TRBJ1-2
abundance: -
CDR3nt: TGTGCCAGCACTCAGAGGTCCGTCGCAAACTATGGCTACACCTTC
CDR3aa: CASTQRSVANYGYTF

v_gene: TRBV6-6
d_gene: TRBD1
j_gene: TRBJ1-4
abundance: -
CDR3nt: TGTGCCAGCAGTTACGGGACAGGCCAGAATGAAAAACTGTTTTTT
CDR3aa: CASSYGTGQNEKLFF

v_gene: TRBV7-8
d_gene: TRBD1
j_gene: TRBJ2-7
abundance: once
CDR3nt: TGTGCCAGCAGCCCAAGACAGGGTTCCTACGAGCAGTACTTC
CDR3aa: CASSPRQGSYEQYF

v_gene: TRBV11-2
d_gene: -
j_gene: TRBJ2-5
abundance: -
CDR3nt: TGTGCCAGCAGCTTAAAGCCACTAGTTCAAGAGACCCAGTACTTC
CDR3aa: CASSLKPLVQETQYF

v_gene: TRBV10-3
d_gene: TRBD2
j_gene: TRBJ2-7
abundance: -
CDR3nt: TGTGCCATCAGCTCGACTAGCGGGAGCTCCTACGAGCAGTACTTC
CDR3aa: CAISSTSGSSYEQYF

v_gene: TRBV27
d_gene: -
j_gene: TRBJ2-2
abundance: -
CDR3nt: TGTGCCAGCAGTTCCCTCGTCCCGGGACTTGTTTCGAACACCGGGGAGCTGTTTTTT
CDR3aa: CASSSLVPGLVSNTGELFF

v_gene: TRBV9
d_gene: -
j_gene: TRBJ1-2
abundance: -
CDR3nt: TGTGCCAGCAGCGTAGGACAAAGGGGCCACTATGGCTACACCTTC
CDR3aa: CASSVGQRGHYGYTF

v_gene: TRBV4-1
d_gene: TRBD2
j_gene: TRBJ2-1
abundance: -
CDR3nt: TGCGCCAGCAGCCAAATCGGGAGGGGGGCCTACAATGAGCAGTTCTTC
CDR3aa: CASSQIGRGAYNEQFF

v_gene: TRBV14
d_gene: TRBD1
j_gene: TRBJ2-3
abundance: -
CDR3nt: TGTGCCAGCAGCCAACTCAAGACAGGGATAACAGATACGCAGTATTTT
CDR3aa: CASSQLKTGITDTQYF

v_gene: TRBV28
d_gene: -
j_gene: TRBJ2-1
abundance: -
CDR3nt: TGTGCCAGCGAAAGGACGGGCGACTCCTACAATGAGCAGTTCTTC
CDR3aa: CASERTGDSYNEQFF